This T cell receptor beta chain came from a study of control samples from healthy donors and cancer patients. TCRdb keeps only in-frame clones here, not all; method: immunoSEQ multiplex PCR. The sample includes 100,000 to 150,000 clones, approximately 92% of them seen just once. This CDR3 comprises 13 residues. Between the trimmed V and J ends, which lost 0 bases and 2 bases, there was a span of 8 bases. The germline V gene has CDR1 GTSNPN and CDR2 SVGIG (reference sequence). The sequencing sample was made of PBMCs. This TCR came from a man older than 75 with head and neck cancer. The chain uses TRBV30 and TRBJ2-7; weak D call: TRBD1 (6 bases). The CDR3 DNA sequence: TGTGCCTGGAGTGTAAACAGGGCCTACGAGCAGTACTTC. It codes for CAWSVNRAYEQYF.